What follows are 32 T cell receptor beta chains derived from one specimen sequenced in a study of cytomegalovirus exposure and HLA in healthy donors. The study ran its PCR with 60 Vbeta and 13 Jbeta primers. Assay used: immunoSEQ multiplex PCR; TCRdb lists only in-frame clones, some missing. The sample carries 200,000 to 300,000 clones, about 80% recorded once. Sequenced sample: PBMCs. The receptor source for this set is an older woman in good health and CMV-seropositive.

This chain connects TRBV29-1 to TRBJ1-1; D might be TRBD1 (6 bases). V dropped 7 bases and J dropped 4 bases, with 16 bases sitting between them. Germline values: CDR1 SQVTM, CDR2 ANQGSEA. This CDR3 comprises 13 residues. The CDR3 nucleotides are TGCAGCGGGGGGCAGGGTTGGGGCACTGAAGCTTTCTTT. It specifies CSGGQGWGTEAFF.

The chain links TRBV7-2 to TRBJ2-7; 7 nucleotides agree with TRBD1. Germline loops: CDR1 SGHTA, CDR2 FQGNSA. Unmatched junction bases numbered 11, after V lost 5 bases and J lost 4 bases. The length of the CDR3 is 15 residues. CDR3 protein: CASSPALDRVYEQYF. The CDR3 DNA reads as TGTGCCAGCAGCCCTGCCTTAGACAGGGTGTACGAGCAGTACTTC.

CDR3 bases: TGTGCTAGCGTAGGCCTTGAGGGAGAGACCCAGTACTTC. It encodes CASVGLEGETQYF. This chain joins TRBV2 and TRBJ2-5, with TRBD2 as a possible D gene (5 bases). This CDR3 has 13 residues. Germline loops: CDR1 SNHLY, CDR2 FYNNEI.

The table lists this clone with a count of one. This sequence joins TRBV28 and TRBJ2-3; D is possibly TRBD1 (6 bases). Germline CDR1 reads MDHEN; CDR2 reads SYDVKM. The V end lost 3 bases, the J end lost 1 base, and 11 bases lay between the germline ends. This CDR3 spans 15 amino acids. The CDR3 here is CASSFPPGGTDTQYF. CDR3 nucleotide sequence: TGTGCCAGCAGTTTCCCCCCAGGGGGCACAGATACGCAGTATTTT. Using reference TRBV28 and TRBJ2-3 for the parts outside the CDR3, the full variable domain is DVKVTQSSRYLVKRTGEKVFLECVQDMDHENMFWYRQDPGLGLRLIYFSYDVKMKEKGDIPEGYSVSREKKERFSLILESASTNQTSMYLCASSFPPGGTDTQYFGPGTRLTVL.

The chain has TRBV29-1 and TRBJ2-3; 11 bases match TRBD2. The CDR3 runs 14 residues. V gave up 6 bases and J gave up 6 bases; unmatched junction bases: 8. Germline V lookup: CDR1 SQVTM, CDR2 ANQGSEA. CDR3 amino acids: CSVPTSGASDTQYF. CDR3 sequence (DNA): TGCAGCGTACCGACTAGCGGGGCCTCCGATACGCAGTATTTT.

This clone was counted a single time. The V gene is TRBV4-1, the J gene TRBJ1-2; 8 positions agree with TRBD1. The CDR3 is 16 residues long. The germline V gene has CDR1 MGHRA and CDR2 YSYEKL. V trimming: 0 bases; J trimming: 4 bases; junction bases outside the gene matches: 7. The CDR3 nucleotides are TGCGCCAGCAGCCAAGATCTGGGACAGGCCGGCTATGGCTACACCTTC. This encodes CASSQDLGQAGYGYTF.

This clone was counted a few times. The J gene is TRBJ1-2, the V gene TRBV13, with D unresolved. Per germline, CDR1 PRHDT and CDR2 FYEKMQ (reference sequence). The CDR3 is made up of 13 amino acids. The germline V and J ends were trimmed by 1 base and 8 bases, with 11 bases remaining between them. CDR3 coding DNA: TGTGCCAGCAGCTTAGTCACGGCGGGGGGCTACACCTTC. Translating it yields CASSLVTAGGYTF.

This chain links TRBV25-1 with TRBJ1-1; weak D call: TRBD1 (6 bases). The germline V gene encodes CDR1 MGHDK and CDR2 SYGVNS. The CDR3 runs to 13 residues. Trimming stripped 5 bases from V and 5 bases from J, with 12 bases between. The CDR3 nucleotides read TGTGCCAGCAGTTTGACAGGCCGGACTGAAGCTTTCTTT. As protein: CASSLTGRTEAFF.

The chain joins TRBV6-1 to TRBJ2-3; weak D call: TRBD2 (7 bases). CDR1 and CDR2 from the germline V gene are MNHNS and SASEGT. The CDR3 has 14 residues. Trimming stripped 6 bases from V and 7 bases from J, with 17 bases between. The CDR3 DNA is TGTGCCAGCAGCCCAGAGGGGGGGTACTATACGCAGTATTTT. Translated, it gives CASSPEGGYYTQYF.

The CDR3: CASSRLAGVLNTGELFF. The CDR3 nucleotides are TGCGCCAGCAGCAGACTAGCGGGAGTGCTGAACACCGGGGAGCTGTTTTTT. V gene TRBV5-1 combines with J gene TRBJ2-2; 12 nucleotides match TRBD2. Trimming cost V 4 bases and J 1 base; bases outside gene matches: 5. The length of the CDR3 is 17 residues. Germline assignment: CDR1 SGHRS and CDR2 YFSETQ.

J is TRBJ2-2 and V is TRBV27; D is undetermined. CDR1 MNHEY and CDR2 SMNVEV come from the germline V gene (reference sequence). The CDR3 runs to 14 residues. V lost 3 bases, J lost 6 bases, and 11 bases lay in between. Here the CDR3 DNA reads TGTGCCAGCAGTTTCTACGCCCATGCCGGGGAGCTGTTTTTT. Translating gives CASSFYAHAGELFF.

The chain joins TRBV2 to TRBJ2-5, with 8 bases aligning to TRBD2. The J call is in doubt because the DNA end fits TRBJ2-7 better. Germline CDR1 is SNHLY and CDR2 is FYNNEI. The CDR3 is made up of 15 amino acids. The CDR3 loop is CASSAGTGGNYEQYF. The CDR3 region has the DNA TGTGCCAGCAGTGCAGGTACGGGAGGGAATTACGAGCAGTACTTC.

The CDR3 protein is CASSVAVGKGETQYF. DNA of the CDR3: TGTGCCAGCAGTGTGGCAGTCGGGAAGGGAGAGACCCAGTACTTC. The rearrangement joins TRBV2 to TRBJ2-5, with D possibly TRBD2 on 5 matching bases. Trimming removed 4 bases at V and 4 bases at J, with 16 bases between. In germline, CDR1 is SNHLY, CDR2 FYNNEI. This CDR3 is built from 15 residues.

The chain couples TRBV2 to TRBJ2-5, with D possibly matching TRBD2 (6 bases). CDR1 and CDR2 (germline): SNHLY, FYNNEI. The V end lost 8 bases, the J end lost 5 bases, and 12 bases lay between the germline ends. This CDR3 is built from 12 residues. CDR3 residues: CASGAGRETQYF. Here the CDR3 DNA reads TGTGCCAGCGGGGCAGGGAGGGAGACCCAGTACTTC.

CDR3 loop: CASSLVGGRGLEKLFF. The CDR3 bases are TGTGCCAGCAGCTTGGTTGGGGGCCGTGGCCTTGAAAAACTGTTTTTT. The rearrangement uses TRBV5-5 and TRBJ1-4; possible D gene TRBD1, 6 bases. CDR1 SGHKS and CDR2 YYEKEE come from the germline V gene (reference sequence). The germline V and J ends were trimmed by 0 bases and 7 bases, with 16 bases remaining between them. The CDR3 extends over 16 amino acids.

This chain uses TRBV6-5 with TRBJ1-1; D is uncertain. The CDR3 length is 12 residues. Per the germline V gene, CDR1 is MNHEY and CDR2 is SVGAGI. Trimming shortened V by 6 bases and J by 0 bases, and 5 bases separated the two germline ends. CDR3 nucleotide sequence: TGTGCCAGCAGCCAAATGAACACTGAAGCTTTCTTT. Translation gives CASSQMNTEAFF.

The chain has TRBV2 and TRBJ2-3; D possibly corresponds to TRBD2 (6 bases). This CDR3 contains 13 residues. CDR1 is SNHLY and CDR2 is FYNNEI in the germline V gene. V was cut by 5 bases and J by 8 bases, with 14 bases left in between. The CDR3 sequence: CASSLRLDATQYF. CDR3 DNA: TGTGCCAGCAGTCTTCGACTAGACGCTACGCAGTATTTT.

This clone turned up a few times. The chain combines TRBV18 with TRBJ2-3, with 7 bases aligning to TRBD1. The germline gives CDR1 KGHSH, CDR2 LQKENI. Trimming cost V 0 bases and J 13 bases; bases outside gene matches: 7. The length of the CDR3 is 13 residues. This CDR3 is CASSPPRTGREYF. As DNA, the CDR3 is TGTGCCAGCTCACCACCACGGACAGGCCGGGAGTATTTT.

The chain has TRBV5-4 and TRBJ2-7, with 9 bases matching TRBD1. V lost 4 bases to trimming and J lost 1 base; unmatched junction nucleotides: 18. There are 19 residues in the CDR3. Looked up from germline, CDR1 is SGHNT and CDR2 is YYREEE (reference sequence). Written as DNA, the CDR3 is TGTGCCAGCAGCCCCCAAGCTTTAACAGGGGGCGCGGGATCCTACGAGCAGTACTTC. Protein product: CASSPQALTGGAGSYEQYF.

A single count supports this clone. The V gene is TRBV28, the J gene TRBJ1-2, with a tentative D call TRBD1 (6 bases). V was clipped by 2 bases and J by 8 bases, with 18 bases between them. Per the germline V gene, CDR1 is MDHEN and CDR2 is SYDVKM. The CDR3 extends over 15 amino acids. The CDR3 sequence: CASSLEGDGQNGYTF. CDR3 in DNA: TGTGCCAGCAGTTTAGAAGGGGACGGACAGAACGGCTACACCTTC.

The chain employs TRBV5-1 and TRBJ2-3, with TRBD1 identical over 9 bases. The CDR3 length is 14 residues. V shed 4 bases, J shed 6 bases, and the junction held 6 bases outside the gene matches. Germline lookup yields CDR1 SGHRS and CDR2 YFSETQ. The chain's CDR3 is CASSPDRGGDTQYF. The CDR3 DNA sequence: TGCGCCAGCAGCCCGGACAGGGGCGGGGATACGCAGTATTTT.

The J gene is TRBJ2-5, the V gene TRBV19; D is ambiguous. Germline V gene sequence: CDR1 LNHDA, CDR2 SQIVND (reference sequence). The CDR3 consists of 14 residues. V was trimmed by 3 bases and J by 1 base, leaving 9 bases between them. This CDR3 is CASSMRESQETQYF. In DNA, the CDR3 is TGTGCCAGTAGTATGCGAGAGAGCCAAGAGACCCAGTACTTC.

This clone was seen only a few times. The V and J genes are TRBV2 and TRBJ2-5; 7 bases are shared with TRBD2. Matching the DNA end better, TRBJ2-7 makes the J call doubtful. The CDR3 sequence is 11 residues long. CDR1 and CDR2 (germline): SNHLY, FYNNEI. In nucleotides, the CDR3 is TGTGCCAGCAGGGGACTATACGAGCAGTACTTC. Residues: CASRGLYEQYF.

V gene TRBV6-5 combines with J gene TRBJ1-1, with D unresolved. The CDR3 runs 14 residues. Looked up from germline, CDR1 is MNHEY and CDR2 is SVGAGI. Trimming stripped 6 bases from V and 4 bases from J, with 15 bases between. CDR3 in DNA: TGTGCCAGCAGCACCCCTCGCCGCGGCACTGAAGCTTTCTTT. Translating gives CASSTPRRGTEAFF.

V usage is TRBV7-6 and J usage is TRBJ2-5, with 7 bases lining up with TRBD1. This CDR3 has 14 residues. J was trimmed by 4 bases and V by 5 bases; bases with no gene match: 7. Germline V gene sequence: CDR1 SGHVS, CDR2 FNYEAQ. The CDR3 DNA reads TGTGCCAGCAGCGCCGGAGCAGGGGGAGAGACCCAGTACTTC. Translation gives CASSAGAGGETQYF. Drawing the rest from reference TRBV7-6 and TRBJ2-5, the complete variable domain is GAGVSQSPRYKVTKRGQDVALRCDPISGHVSLYWYRQALGQGPEFLTYFNYEAQQDKSGLPNDRFSAERPEGSISTLTIQRTEQRDSAMYRCASSAGAGGETQYFGPGTRLLVL.

The chain joins TRBV6-5 to TRBJ1-1; TRBD1 might be the D (6 bases). The germline CDR1 and CDR2 sequences are MNHEY and SVGAGI. Trimming shortened V by 6 bases and J by 5 bases, and 13 bases separated the two germline ends. The CDR3 runs to 13 residues. The CDR3 is CASRPQGTTEAFF. CDR3 sequence (DNA): TGTGCCAGCAGACCACAGGGTACGACTGAAGCTTTCTTT.

This clone was seen just once. Other DNA variants within this sample encode the same CDR3. The chain combines TRBV5-1 with TRBJ2-1; 7 bases fit TRBD2. Germline CDR1 SGHRS, CDR2 YFSETQ. V lost 0 bases and J lost 2; bases outside the gene matches: 5. This CDR3 spans 16 amino acids. In DNA form, the CDR3 reads TGCGCCAGCAGCTTGGGCGGGAGAGCTACCTACAATGAGCAGTTCTTC. This translates into CASSLGGRATYNEQFF. The whole variable domain, filled in from reference TRBV5-1 and TRBJ2-1, reads KAGVTQTPRYLIKTRGQQVTLSCSPISGHRSVSWYQQTPGQGLQFLFEYFSETQRNKGNFPGRFSGRQFSNSRSEMNVSTLELGDSALYLCASSLGGRATYNEQFFGPGTRLTVL.

The rearrangement uses TRBV19 and TRBJ2-2; possibly TRBD2 for D (7 bases). In germline, CDR1 is LNHDA, CDR2 SQIVND (reference sequence). The length of the CDR3 is 16 residues. Trimming took 6 bases from V and 3 from J, leaving 17 bases between them. The CDR3 spells CASRGLRGADTGELFF. Here the CDR3 DNA reads TGTGCCAGTAGGGGACTTCGGGGGGCGGACACCGGGGAGCTGTTTTTT.

Of note for this clone: This sample includes further DNA sequences coding for the same CDR3. This chain connects TRBV27 to TRBJ1-5; 7 positions match TRBD1. This CDR3 comprises 15 residues. Trimming removed 10 bases from V and 0 bases from J; junction bases left unmatched: 9. Germline V gene data show CDR1 as MNHEY and CDR2 as SMNVEV (reference sequence). The CDR3 region is CATRDSLYSNQPQHF. The CDR3 DNA follows: TGTGCCACACGGGACAGTCTTTATAGCAATCAGCCCCAGCATTTT.

The chain is built from TRBV5-1 and TRBJ1-1, with D unresolved. Germline V gene data show CDR1 as SGHRS and CDR2 as YFSETQ. CDR3 size: 16 residues. The V gene lost 1 base and the J gene lost 2 bases, with 15 bases spanning the gap. CDR3 coding DNA: TGCGCCAGCAGCTTGATGAACAAACTACATAACACTGAAGCTTTCTTT. It codes for CASSLMNKLHNTEAFF.

The chain joins TRBV6-1 to TRBJ2-7; D is possibly TRBD2 (5 bases). The CDR3 contains 14 residues. V lost 1 base, J lost 3 bases, and 10 bases lay in between. CDR1 is MNHNS and CDR2 is SASEGT in the germline V gene. This chain's CDR3 is CASSEGGLNYEQYF. The CDR3 coding sequence is TGTGCCAGCAGTGAAGGAGGGCTTAACTACGAGCAGTACTTC.

The rearrangement uses TRBV4-2 and TRBJ2-4, with D unresolved. The CDR3 is 14 amino acids. Germline V gives CDR1 LGHNA, CDR2 YNFKEQ. Trimming took 1 base from V and 8 from J, leaving 12 bases between them. The CDR3 DNA is TGTGCCAGCAGCCAAGCATTGTTTTCGGACATTCAGTACTTC. Protein: CASSQALFSDIQYF.